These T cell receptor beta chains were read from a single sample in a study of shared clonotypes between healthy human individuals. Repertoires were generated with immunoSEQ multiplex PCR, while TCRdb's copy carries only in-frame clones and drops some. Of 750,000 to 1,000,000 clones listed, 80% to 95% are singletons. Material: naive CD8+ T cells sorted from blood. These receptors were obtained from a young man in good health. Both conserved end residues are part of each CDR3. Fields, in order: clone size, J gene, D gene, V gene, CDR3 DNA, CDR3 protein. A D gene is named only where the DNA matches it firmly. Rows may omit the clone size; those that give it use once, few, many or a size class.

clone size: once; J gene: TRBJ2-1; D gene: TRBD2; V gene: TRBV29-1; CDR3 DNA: TGCAGCGTTGTTTATACTAGCGGGCGATATTACAATGAGCAGTTCTTC; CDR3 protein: CSVVYTSGRYYNEQFF
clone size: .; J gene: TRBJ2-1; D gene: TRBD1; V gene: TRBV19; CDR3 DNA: TGTGCCAGTAGTAGAAATCTTATGGGACAGGGATTTTACAATGAGCAGTTCTTC; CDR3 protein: CASSRNLMGQGFYNEQFF
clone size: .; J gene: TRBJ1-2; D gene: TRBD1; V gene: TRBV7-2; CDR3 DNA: TGTGCCAGCAGCTTAGTCGTCCGGGACAGCCTTAACTATGGCTACACCTTC; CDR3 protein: CASSLVVRDSLNYGYTF
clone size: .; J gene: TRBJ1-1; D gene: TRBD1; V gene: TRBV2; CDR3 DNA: TGTGCCAGCAGCTTTGGACAGGGAGTCACTGAAGCTTTCTTT; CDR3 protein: CASSFGQGVTEAFF
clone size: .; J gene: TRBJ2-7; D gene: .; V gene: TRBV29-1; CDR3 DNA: TGCAGCGTTGAAGTGGGCCCCTACGAGCAGTACTTC; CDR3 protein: CSVEVGPYEQYF
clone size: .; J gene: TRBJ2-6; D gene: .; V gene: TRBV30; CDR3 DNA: TGTGCCTGGGAAGACTCCCTCGTCCTGACTTTC; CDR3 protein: CAWEDSLVLTF
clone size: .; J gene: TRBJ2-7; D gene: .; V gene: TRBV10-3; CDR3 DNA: TGTGCCATCAGTGAGTCGATAGTAGTCGGGGAGCAGTACTTC; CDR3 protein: CAISESIVVGEQYF
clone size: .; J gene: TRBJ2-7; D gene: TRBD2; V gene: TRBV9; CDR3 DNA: TGTGCCAGCAGCTACTCCGGACTAGCGGGAGGGCCTCACGAGCAGTACTTC; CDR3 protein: CASSYSGLAGGPHEQYF
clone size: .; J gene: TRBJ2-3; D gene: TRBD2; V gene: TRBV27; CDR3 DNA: TGTGCCAGCAGTTGGTCGGGGAGGGCCTCTTATACGCAGTATTTT; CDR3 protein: CASSWSGRASYTQYF
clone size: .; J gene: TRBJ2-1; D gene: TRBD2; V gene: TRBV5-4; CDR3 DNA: TGTGCCAGCAGCGTCCCGGGAGGAGTGTCCTACAATGAGCAGTTCTTC; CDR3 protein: CASSVPGGVSYNEQFF
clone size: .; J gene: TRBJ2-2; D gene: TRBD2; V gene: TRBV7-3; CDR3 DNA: TGTGCCAGCAGCGAAACCTCGACTAGCGGGATAGCCACCGGGGAGCTGTTTTTT; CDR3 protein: CASSETSTSGIATGELFF
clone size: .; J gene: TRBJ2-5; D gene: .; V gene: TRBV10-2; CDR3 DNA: TGCGCCAGCAGTCGGGGCACGACAAGTTGGGAGACCCAGTACTTC; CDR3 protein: CASSRGTTSWETQYF
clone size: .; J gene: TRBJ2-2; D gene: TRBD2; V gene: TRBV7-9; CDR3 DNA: TGTGCCAGCAGTACTAGCGGGAACCCCGGGGAGCTGTTTTTT; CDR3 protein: CASSTSGNPGELFF
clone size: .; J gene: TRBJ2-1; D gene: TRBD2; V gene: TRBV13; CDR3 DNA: TGTGCCAGCAGCTTAGAGGGGAGGGCCACCTACAATGAGCAGTTCTTC; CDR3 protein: CASSLEGRATYNEQFF
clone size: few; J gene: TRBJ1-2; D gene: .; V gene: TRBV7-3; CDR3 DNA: TGTGCTGGTCCCACCGGACTATATGGCTACACCTTC; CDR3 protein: CAGPTGLYGYTF
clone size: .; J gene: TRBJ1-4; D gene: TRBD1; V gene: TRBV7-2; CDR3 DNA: TGTGCCAGCAGCTATTTGCCGGGACAGGGGCAATTTTTT; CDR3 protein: CASSYLPGQGQFF
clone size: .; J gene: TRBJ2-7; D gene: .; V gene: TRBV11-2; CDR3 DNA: TGTGCCAGCAGCCCGGGGTGGTGGGGGCTACGCTACGAGCAGTACTTC; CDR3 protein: CASSPGWWGLRYEQYF
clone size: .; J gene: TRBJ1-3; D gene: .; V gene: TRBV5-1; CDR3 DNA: TGCGCCAGCAGGCCGCAATTGGGGGTCCCTGGAAACACCATATATTTT; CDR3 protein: CASRPQLGVPGNTIYF
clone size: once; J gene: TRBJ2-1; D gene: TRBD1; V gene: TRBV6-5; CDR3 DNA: TGTGCCAGCAGTTCAGGGGGTCATGAGCAGTTCTTC; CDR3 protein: CASSSGGHEQFF
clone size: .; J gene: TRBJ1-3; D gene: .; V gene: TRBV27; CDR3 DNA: TGTGCCAGCAGTTTATCAGGCAGGGGCCTACTTTACTCTGGAAACACCATATATTTT; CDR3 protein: CASSLSGRGLLYSGNTIYF
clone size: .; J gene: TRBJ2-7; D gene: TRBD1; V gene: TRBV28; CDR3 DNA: TGTGCCAGCAGTTCGCCCGGGACAGTCAGCTCCTACGAGCAGTACTTC; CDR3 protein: CASSSPGTVSSYEQYF
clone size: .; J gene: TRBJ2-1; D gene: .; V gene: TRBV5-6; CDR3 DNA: TGTGCCAGCAGCCTAGGGGACAATGAGCAGTTCTTC; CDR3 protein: CASSLGDNEQFF
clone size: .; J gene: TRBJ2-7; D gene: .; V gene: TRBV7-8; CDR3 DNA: TGTGCCAGCAGCCTCAGACGGAATACCTACGAGCAGTACTTC; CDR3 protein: CASSLRRNTYEQYF
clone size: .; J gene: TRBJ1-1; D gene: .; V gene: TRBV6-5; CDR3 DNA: TGTGCCAGCAGGGGGATAGAAATGAACACTGAAGCTTTCTTT; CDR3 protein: CASRGIEMNTEAFF
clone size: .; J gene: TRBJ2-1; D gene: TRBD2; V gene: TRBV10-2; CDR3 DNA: TGCGCCAGCAGTGACCTAGCGGGGGACAATGAGCAGTTCTTC; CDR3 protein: CASSDLAGDNEQFF
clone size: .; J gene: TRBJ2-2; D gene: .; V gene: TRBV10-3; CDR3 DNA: TGTGCCACACAAAACTCCAACCAGAACACCGGGGAGCTGTTTTTT; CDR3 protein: CATQNSNQNTGELFF
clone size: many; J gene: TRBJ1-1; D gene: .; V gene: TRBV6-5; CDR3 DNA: TGTGCCAGCAGTTTATTAGGGGGGAACACTGAAGCTTTCTTT; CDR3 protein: CASSLLGGNTEAFF
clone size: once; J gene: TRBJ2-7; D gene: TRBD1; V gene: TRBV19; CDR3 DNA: TGTGCCAGTAGCCTATCCGGGACAGGGGGTCGCGAGCAGTACTTC; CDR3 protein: CASSLSGTGGREQYF
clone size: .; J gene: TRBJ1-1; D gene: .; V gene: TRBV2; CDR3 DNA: TGTGCCAGCATCAACAGGAACACTGAAGCTTTCTTT; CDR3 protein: CASINRNTEAFF
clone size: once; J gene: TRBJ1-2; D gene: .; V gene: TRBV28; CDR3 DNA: TGTGCCAGTAACAGGGACTATGGCTACACCTTC; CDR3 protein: CASNRDYGYTF
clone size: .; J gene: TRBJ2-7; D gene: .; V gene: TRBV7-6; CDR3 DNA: TGTGCCAGCAGCTTAAGCGGACCCCGAGAGGAGCAGTACTTC; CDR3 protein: CASSLSGPREEQYF
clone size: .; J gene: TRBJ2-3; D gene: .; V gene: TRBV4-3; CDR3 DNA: TGCGCCAGCAGCCCGTGGCCCACAGATACGCAGTATTTT; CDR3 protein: CASSPWPTDTQYF
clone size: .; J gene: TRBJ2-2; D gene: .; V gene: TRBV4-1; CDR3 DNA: TGCGCCAGCAGCCAAAGCCCTTACAACACCGGGGAGCTGTTTTTT; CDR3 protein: CASSQSPYNTGELFF
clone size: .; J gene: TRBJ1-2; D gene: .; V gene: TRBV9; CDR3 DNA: TGTGCCAGCAGCGTAGGGGGTGACCACTATGGCTACACCTTC; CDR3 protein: CASSVGGDHYGYTF
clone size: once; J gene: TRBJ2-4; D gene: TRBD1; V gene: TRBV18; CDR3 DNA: TGTGCCAGCTCACCATGGGGACAGATAGCCAAAAACATTCAGTACTTC; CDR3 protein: CASSPWGQIAKNIQYF
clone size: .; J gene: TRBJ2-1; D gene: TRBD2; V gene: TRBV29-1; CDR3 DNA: TGCAGCGTTGGTCTAGCGGACTACAATGAGCAGTTCTTC; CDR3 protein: CSVGLADYNEQFF
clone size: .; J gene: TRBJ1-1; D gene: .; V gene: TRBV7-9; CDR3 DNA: TGTGCCAGCCGGGACGGTAACACTGAAGCTTTCTTT; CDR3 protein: CASRDGNTEAFF
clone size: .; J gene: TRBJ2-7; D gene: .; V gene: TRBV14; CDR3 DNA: TGTGCCAGCAAACAGACGGATAAGCGGCGGTTTTCCTACGAGCAGTACTTC; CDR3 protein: CASKQTDKRRFSYEQYF
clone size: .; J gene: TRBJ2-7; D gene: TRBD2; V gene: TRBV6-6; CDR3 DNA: TGTGCCAGCAGTTACTCCCTTCGCGGGAGCACCTACGAGCAGTACTTC; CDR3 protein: CASSYSLRGSTYEQYF
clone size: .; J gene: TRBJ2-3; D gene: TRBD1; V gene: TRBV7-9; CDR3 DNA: TGTGCCAGCAGGGAACAGGGGTACACAGATACGCAGTATTTT; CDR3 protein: CASREQGYTDTQYF
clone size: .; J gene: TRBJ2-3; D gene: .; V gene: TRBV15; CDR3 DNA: TGTGCCACCAGATCAATGACAGATACGCAGTATTTT; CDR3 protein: CATRSMTDTQYF
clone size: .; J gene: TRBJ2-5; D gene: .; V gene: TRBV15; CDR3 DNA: TGTGCCACCAGCAGGGCCGCGGAGGTGTGGGAGACCCAGTACTTC; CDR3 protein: CATSRAAEVWETQYF
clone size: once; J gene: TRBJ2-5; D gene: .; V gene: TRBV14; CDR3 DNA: TGTGCCAGCAGCCAAGATTTTCCGAAGACCCAGTACTTC; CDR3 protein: CASSQDFPKTQYF
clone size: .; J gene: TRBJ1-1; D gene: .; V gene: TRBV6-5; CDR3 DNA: TGTGCCAGCAGTTACTCGGGGGGTCACACTGAAGCTTTCTTT; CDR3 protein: CASSYSGGHTEAFF